The 2 T cell receptor beta chains listed next were all sequenced from one sample in a study of B cell selection in AIRE deficiency. The regulatory T cell sort gate was CD4+CD25hiCD127low/negative. Measured with immunoSEQ multiplex PCR; TCRdb has only the in-frame clones, and not every one. This table has more than 12,000 clones, approximately 94% appearing once. Sequencing was carried out using Tregs sorted from PBMCs. These receptors were obtained from a human donor with AIRE deficiency.

This rearrangement joins TRBV2 to TRBJ1-6; D remains ambiguous. The germline gives CDR1 SNHLY, CDR2 FYNNEI. The length of the CDR3 is 12 residues. The V gene lost 7 bases and the J gene lost 6 bases, with 7 bases spanning the gap. The CDR3 sequence: CASTLLNSPLHF. CDR3 in DNA: TGTGCCAGCACCCTCCTTAATTCACCCCTCCACTTT.

This chain links TRBV19 with TRBJ2-5, with a tentative D call TRBD2 (8 bases). The V end lost 6 bases, the J end lost 4 bases, and 27 bases lay between the germline ends. Germline CDR1 is LNHDA and CDR2 is SQIVND (reference sequence). This CDR3 is built from 18 residues. CDR3 coding DNA: TGTGCCAGTAGCCCCGGGACAGTTAGCGGGAATAGAGGAGAGACCCAGTACTTC. Translating gives CASSPGTVSGNRGETQYF. The whole variable domain, remainder taken from reference TRBV19 and TRBJ2-5, is DGGITQSPKYLFRKEGQNVTLSCEQNLNHDAMYWYRQDPGQGLRLIYYSQIVNDFQKGDIAEGYSVSREKKESFPLTVTSAQKNPTAFYLCASSPGTVSGNRGETQYFGPGTRLLVL.